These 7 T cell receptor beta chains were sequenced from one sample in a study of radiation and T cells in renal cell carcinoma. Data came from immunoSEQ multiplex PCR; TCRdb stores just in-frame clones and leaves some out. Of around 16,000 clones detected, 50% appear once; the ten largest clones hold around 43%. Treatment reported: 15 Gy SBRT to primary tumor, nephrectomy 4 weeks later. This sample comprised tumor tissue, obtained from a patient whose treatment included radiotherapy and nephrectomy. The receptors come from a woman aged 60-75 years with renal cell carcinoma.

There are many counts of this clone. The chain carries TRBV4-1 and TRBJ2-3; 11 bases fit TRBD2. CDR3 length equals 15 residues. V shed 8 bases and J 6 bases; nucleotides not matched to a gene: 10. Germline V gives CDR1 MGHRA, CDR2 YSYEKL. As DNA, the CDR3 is TGCGCCAGCGGCCCACTAGCGGGGGACGGGGATACGCAGTATTTT. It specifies CASGPLAGDGDTQYF.

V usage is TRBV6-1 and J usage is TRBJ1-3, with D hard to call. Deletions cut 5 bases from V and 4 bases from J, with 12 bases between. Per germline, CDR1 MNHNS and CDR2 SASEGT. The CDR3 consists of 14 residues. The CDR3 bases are TGTGCCAGCAGTCCGAGGACGTACGGAAACACCATATATTTT. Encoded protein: CASSPRTYGNTIYF.

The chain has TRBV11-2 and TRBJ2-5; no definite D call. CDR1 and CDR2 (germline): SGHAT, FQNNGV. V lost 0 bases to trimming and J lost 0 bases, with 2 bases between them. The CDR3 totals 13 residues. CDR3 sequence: CASSLEYQETQYF. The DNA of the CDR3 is TGTGCCAGCAGCTTAGAGTACCAAGAGACCCAGTACTTC.

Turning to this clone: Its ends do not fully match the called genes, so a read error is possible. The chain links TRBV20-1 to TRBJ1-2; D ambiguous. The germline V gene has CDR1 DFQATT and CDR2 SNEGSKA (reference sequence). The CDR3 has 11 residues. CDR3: CSARDLREVPF. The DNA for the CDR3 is TGCAGTGCTAGAGATTTGAGGGAGGTGCCATTC.

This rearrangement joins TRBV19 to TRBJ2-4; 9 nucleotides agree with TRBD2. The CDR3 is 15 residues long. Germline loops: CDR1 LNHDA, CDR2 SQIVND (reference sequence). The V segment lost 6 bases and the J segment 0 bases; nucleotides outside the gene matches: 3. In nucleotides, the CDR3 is TGTGCCAGTAGCCGACTAGCGGTAGCCAAAAACATTCAGTACTTC. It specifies CASSRLAVAKNIQYF.

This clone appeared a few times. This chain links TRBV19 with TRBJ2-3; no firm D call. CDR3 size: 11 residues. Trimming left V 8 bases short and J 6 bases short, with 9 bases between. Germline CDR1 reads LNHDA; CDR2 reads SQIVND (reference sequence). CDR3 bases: TGTGCCAGTGCATACGGGGATACGCAGTATTTT. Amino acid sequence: CASAYGDTQYF.

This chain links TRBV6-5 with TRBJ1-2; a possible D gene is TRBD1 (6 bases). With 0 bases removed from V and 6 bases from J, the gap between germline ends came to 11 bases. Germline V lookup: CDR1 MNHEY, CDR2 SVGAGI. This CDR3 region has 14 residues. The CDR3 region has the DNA TGTGCCAGCAGTTACTCGGCAGGGGTTAATGGCTACACCTTC. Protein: CASSYSAGVNGYTF.